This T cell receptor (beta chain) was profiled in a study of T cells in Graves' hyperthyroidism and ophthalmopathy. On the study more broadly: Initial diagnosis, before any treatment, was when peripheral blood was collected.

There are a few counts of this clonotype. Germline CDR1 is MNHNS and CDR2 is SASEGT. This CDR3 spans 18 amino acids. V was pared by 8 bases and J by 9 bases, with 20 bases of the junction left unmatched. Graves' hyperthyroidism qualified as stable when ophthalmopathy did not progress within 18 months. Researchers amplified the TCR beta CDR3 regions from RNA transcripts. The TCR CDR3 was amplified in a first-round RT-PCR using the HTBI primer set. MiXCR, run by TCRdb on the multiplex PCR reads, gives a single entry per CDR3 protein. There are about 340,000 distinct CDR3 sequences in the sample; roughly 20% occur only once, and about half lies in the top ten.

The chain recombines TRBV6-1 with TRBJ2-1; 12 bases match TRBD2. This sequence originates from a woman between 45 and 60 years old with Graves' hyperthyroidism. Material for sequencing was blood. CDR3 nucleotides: TGTGCCAGCGGGTGGTCTAGCGGGGGGGCGTTTAAATTATCTGAGCAGTTCTTC. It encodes CASGWSSGGAFKLSEQFF.